The TCR beta chain described here comes from a study of cytomegalovirus exposure and HLA in healthy donors. Both 60 Vbeta primers and 13 Jbeta primers went into the PCR. Clones were read by immunoSEQ multiplex PCR, and TCRdb kept only the in-frame ones, dropping some. The table includes 180,000 or so clones, more than 75% detected once. V dropped 7 bases and J dropped 0; count of bases not matched to a gene: 10. CDR1 is SNHLY and CDR2 is FYNNEI in the germline V gene. CDR3 length equals 17 residues. As to this clone: Antigen unknown.

Study conclusions and caveats: It was reportedly the case that the classifier diagnosed cytomegalovirus status with high specificity and sensitivity. Prediction of most subjects' HLA-A and HLA-B alleles by TCR beta sequences was reportedly accurate. CMV serostatus alone was available as immune exposure information.

What was sequenced was PBMCs. This TCR came from a woman in her twenties or thirties in good health and CMV-seropositive. The rearrangement uses TRBV2 and TRBJ2-1; TRBD2 matches 9 bases. CDR3 DNA: TGTGCCAGCAACGGGGCGGGGGGGCCGTCCTCCTACAATGAGCAGTTCTTC. This translates into CASNGAGGPSSYNEQFF.